The 21 T cell receptor beta chains presented below share a single source sample, sequenced in a study of cytotoxic CD8 clonotypes in ibrutinib-treated CLL (dated by TCRdb to the early 2020s). The time point label of this sample denotes: 12 months on ibrutinib. The receptor library was made with the immunoSEQ multiplex PCR assay. TCRdb carries this immuneACCESS record with in-frame sequences only. Its versions omit some clonotypes, under half of them owing to an unresolved V gene in the studies checked, with the rest unexplained. The sample yields approximately 100,000 clones; about 72% were counted once. Of the sample, 25% to 40% falls within the top ten clones. This sample comprised PBMCs, obtained after 12 months of ibrutinib treatment. The receptors derive from a human donor with chronic lymphocytic leukemia.

The chain has TRBV5-1 and TRBJ2-7, with TRBD1 matching over 12 bases. Germline-derived CDR1 and CDR2 are SGHRS and YFSETQ. The CDR3 totals 18 residues. V trimming: 2 bases; J trimming: 3 bases; junction bases outside the gene matches: 12. CDR3 region: CASSFSTGTGGFLYEQYF. Here the CDR3 DNA reads TGCGCCAGCAGCTTTTCAACCGGGACAGGGGGCTTTCTCTACGAGCAGTACTTC. Looking up the rest from reference TRBV5-1 and TRBJ2-7 gives the full variable domain: KAGVTQTPRYLIKTRGQQVTLSCSPISGHRSVSWYQQTPGQGLQFLFEYFSETQRNKGNFPGRFSGRQFSNSRSEMNVSTLELGDSALYLCASSFSTGTGGFLYEQYFGPGTRLTVT.

The V and J genes are TRBV27 and TRBJ1-1; D remains ambiguous. CDR3 length: 13 amino acids. Trimming removed 4 bases from V and 1 base from J, with 7 bases in between. Germline V gene lookup returns CDR1 MNHEY and CDR2 SMNVEV (reference sequence). The CDR3: CASSSSRNTEAFF. In DNA, the CDR3 is TGTGCCAGCAGTTCCAGTAGGAACACTGAAGCTTTCTTT.

V and J are TRBV6-6 and TRBJ2-7, with D possibly TRBD1 on 6 matching bases. This CDR3 spans 13 amino acids. Trimming left V 5 bases short and J 2 bases short, with 10 bases between. Germline V CDR1 and CDR2: MNHNY, SVGAGI (reference sequence). The CDR3 region is CASSGGLAYEQYF. DNA of the CDR3: TGTGCCAGCAGTGGGGGCCTAGCCTACGAGCAGTACTTC.

This clone was counted between two and nine times. This chain joins TRBV7-2 and TRBJ1-1; 10 nucleotides agree with TRBD1. The CDR3 contains 17 residues. The V gene end was trimmed by 1 base and the J gene end by 5 bases; junction bases not matched to a gene: 10. Germline V gene sequence: CDR1 SGHTA, CDR2 FQGNSA. CDR3 nucleotide sequence: TGTGCCAGCAGCTTAGATGGTGCGACAGGGGGCATTACTGAAGCTTTCTTT. Translation: CASSLDGATGGITEAFF.

This clone has just a few counts. The same CDR3 also results from other DNA sequences found in this sample. The genes are TRBV5-1 and TRBJ2-3; D not certain. The ends were cut back, 0 bases at V and 6 bases at J, with 11 bases in the middle. The CDR3 totals 14 residues. CDR1 SGHRS and CDR2 YFSETQ come from the germline V gene. CDR3 loop: CASSLALSLDTQYF. As DNA, the CDR3 is TGCGCCAGCAGCTTGGCTCTTAGCCTGGATACGCAGTATTTT.

The rearrangement joins TRBV18 to TRBJ2-2; no reliable D call. Germline V gene data show CDR1 as KGHSH and CDR2 as LQKENI. The CDR3 runs to 14 residues. V was clipped by 3 bases and J by 4 bases, with 9 bases between them. The CDR3 bases are TGTGCCAGCTCACCCGGAAAAGCCACCGGGGAGCTGTTTTTT. This codes for CASSPGKATGELFF.

V gene TRBV6-6 combines with J gene TRBJ1-1, with 8 bases matching TRBD1. The CDR3 has 13 amino acids. After removal of 5 bases from V and 10 bases from J, the junction contained 9 bases not matched to a gene. From germline, CDR1 is MNHNY and CDR2 SVGAGI (reference sequence). CDR3 DNA sequence: TGTGCCAGCAGTGGACAACAGGGGGGGCCAGCTTTCTTT. It translates to CASSGQQGGPAFF.

This chain uses TRBV30 with TRBJ2-3; D perhaps matches TRBD2 (5 bases). V was trimmed by 3 bases and J by 2 bases, leaving 15 bases between them. Germline V CDR1 and CDR2: GTSNPN, SVGIG (reference sequence). There are 15 residues in the CDR3. CDR3 residues: CAWSQTTSVTDTQYF. The DNA for the CDR3 is TGTGCCTGGAGCCAGACTACCTCTGTCACAGATACGCAGTATTTT.

The count of this clone is one. The J gene is TRBJ2-2, the V gene TRBV7-8; D remains ambiguous. The V and J ends lost 1 base and 5 bases respectively, with 8 bases between them. The germline V gene encodes CDR1 SGHVS and CDR2 FQNEAQ. There are 14 residues in the CDR3. The CDR3 is CASSLGVGTGELFF. The CDR3 coding sequence is TGTGCCAGCAGCTTAGGGGTCGGGACCGGGGAGCTGTTTTTT.

The chain links TRBV4-2 to TRBJ2-5, with a possible D match to TRBD2 (7 bases). Per germline, CDR1 LGHNA and CDR2 YNFKEQ. CDR3 length: 17 residues. V lost 0 bases, J lost 4 bases, and 18 bases lay in between. For the CDR3, the DNA is TGTGCCAGCAGCCAAGAGGCTGGCGGGGGCTCGGGAGAGACCCAGTACTTC. As protein: CASSQEAGGGSGETQYF.

The table lists this clone with a count of one. The chain links TRBV7-3 to TRBJ2-5; 13 bases align to TRBD2. The J segment lost 2 bases and the V segment lost 5 bases, leaving 5 bases of the junction unmatched. Per germline, CDR1 SGHTA and CDR2 FQGTGA. CDR3 length equals 16 residues. This CDR3 reads CASSRGTSGVQETQYF. CDR3 nucleotide sequence: TGTGCCAGCAGCCGGGGGACTAGCGGGGTTCAAGAGACCCAGTACTTC.

V usage is TRBV7-2 and J usage is TRBJ2-7; no firm D call. The CDR3 is made up of 11 amino acids. Germline lookup yields CDR1 SGHTA and CDR2 FQGNSA. Trimming left V 1 base short and J 4 bases short, with 2 bases between. The CDR3 bases are TGTGCCAGCAGCTTAGTTTACGAGCAGTACTTC. Protein sequence: CASSLVYEQYF.

This clone was seen more than once but under ten times. The chain couples TRBV10-3 to TRBJ1-4, with unresolved D. Germline values: CDR1 ENHRY, CDR2 SYGVKD. Trimming removed 4 bases at V and 0 bases at J, with 3 bases between. CDR3 size: 13 residues. In nucleotides, the CDR3 is TGTGCCATCAGTGTTGCAACTAATGAAAAACTGTTTTTT. The encoded protein is CAISVATNEKLFF.

The chain uses TRBV7-2 and TRBJ1-6, with D maybe TRBD1 (5 bases). CDR3 length: 12 amino acids. The germline V gene has CDR1 SGHTA and CDR2 FQGNSA. V was clipped by 8 bases and J by 3 bases, with 5 bases between them. DNA for the CDR3: TGTGCCAGCCAGGGCTATAATTCACCCCTCCACTTT. It specifies CASQGYNSPLHF.

The sample holds one count of this clone. The CDR3 region has the DNA TGTGCCAGCAGTTCGGAGGGGGGTTCACCCAATGAGCAGTTCTTC. This encodes CASSSEGGSPNEQFF. The chain has TRBV6-5 and TRBJ2-1; perhaps D is TRBD1 or TRBD2 (6 bases each). The CDR3 spans 15 residues. The germline V gene has CDR1 MNHEY and CDR2 SVGAGI. V lost 4 bases to trimming and J lost 6 bases, with 16 bases between them.

J is TRBJ1-5 and V is TRBV2; D not resolved. V was cut by 6 bases and J by 7 bases, with 16 bases left in between. Looked up from germline, CDR1 is SNHLY and CDR2 is FYNNEI. The CDR3 loop spans 14 amino acids. The CDR3 DNA reads as TGTGCCAGCAGCCTTGGCCCCGAAGGGCAGCCCCAGCATTTT. It yields the protein CASSLGPEGQPQHF.

V gene TRBV5-4 combines with J gene TRBJ2-1; 13 bases agree with TRBD2. With 0 bases clipped from V and 7 bases from J, the junction kept 13 bases outside the gene matches. Germline V gene data show CDR1 as SGHNT and CDR2 as YYREEE (reference sequence). The CDR3 runs 19 residues. The DNA for the CDR3 is TGTGCCAGCAGCTTGGGGACTAGCGGGGGACCACGGCCGGGGAATGAGCAGTTCTTC. Protein sequence: CASSLGTSGGPRPGNEQFF.

The chain couples TRBV18 to TRBJ1-2; D not resolved. This CDR3 region has 13 residues. The germline CDR1 and CDR2 sequences are KGHSH and LQKENI. V lost 3 bases and J 3 bases, leaving 8 bases between the germline ends. DNA for the CDR3: TGTGCCAGCTCACCCGACGGGGACTATGGCTACACCTTC. Its translation is CASSPDGDYGYTF.

J is TRBJ1-2 and V is TRBV6-1; D uncertain. The CDR3 is made up of 15 amino acids. V gave up 6 bases and J gave up 4 bases, with 18 bases separating them. Germline CDR1 MNHNS, CDR2 SASEGT. In nucleotides, the CDR3 is TGTGCCAGCAGCCAAGCGGAGGGCGCCGGCTATGGCTACACCTTC. It is translated as CASSQAEGAGYGYTF.

The chain joins TRBV30 to TRBJ2-1; D uncertain. V dropped 4 bases and J dropped 10 bases, with 11 bases sitting between them. Germline CDR1 GTSNPN, CDR2 SVGIG (reference sequence). CDR3 length equals 11 residues. The CDR3 reads CAWMPVKEQFF. CDR3 DNA sequence: TGTGCCTGGATGCCCGTGAAAGAGCAGTTCTTC.

The genes are TRBV2 and TRBJ2-2, with TRBD1 identical over 7 bases. This CDR3 is 13 amino acids long. From germline, CDR1 is SNHLY and CDR2 FYNNEI. After removal of 6 bases from V and 7 bases from J, the junction contained 5 bases not matched to a gene. The chain's CDR3 is CASRRGPGGELFF. The CDR3 DNA sequence: TGTGCCAGCAGAAGGGGGCCTGGCGGGGAGCTGTTTTTT. The full variable domain, completed using reference TRBV2 and TRBJ2-2, is EPEVTQTPSHQVTQMGQEVILRCVPISNHLYFYWYRQILGQKVEFLVSFYNNEISEKSEIFDDQFSVERPDGSNFTLKIRSTKLEDSAMYFCASRRGPGGELFFGEGSRLTVL.